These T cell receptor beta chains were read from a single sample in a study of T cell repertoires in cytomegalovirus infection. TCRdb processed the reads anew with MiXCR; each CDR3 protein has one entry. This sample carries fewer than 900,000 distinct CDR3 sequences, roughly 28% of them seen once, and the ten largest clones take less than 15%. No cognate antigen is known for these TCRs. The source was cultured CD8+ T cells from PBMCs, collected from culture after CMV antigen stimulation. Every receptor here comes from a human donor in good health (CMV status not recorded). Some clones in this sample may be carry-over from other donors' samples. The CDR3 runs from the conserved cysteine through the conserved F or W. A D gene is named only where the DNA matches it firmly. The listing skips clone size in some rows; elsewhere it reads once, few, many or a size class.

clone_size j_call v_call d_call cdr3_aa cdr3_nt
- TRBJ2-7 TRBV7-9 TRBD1 CASSLQGEDEQYF TGTGCCAGCAGCCTACAGGGGGAAGACGAGCAGTACTTC
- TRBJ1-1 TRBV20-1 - CSARTDMNTEAFF TGCAGTGCTCGGACCGATATGAACACTGAAGCTTTCTTT
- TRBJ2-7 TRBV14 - CASSQVGSSYEQYF TGTGCCAGCAGCCAAGTAGGCAGCTCCTACGAGCAGTACTTC
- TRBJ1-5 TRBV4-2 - CASSQATDYSNQPQHF TGTGCCAGCAGCCAAGCGACAGATTATAGCAATCAGCCCCAGCATTTT
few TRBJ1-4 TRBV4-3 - CASSQDGGRYEKLFF TGCGCCAGCAGCCAAGATGGGGGGCGTTATGAAAAACTGTTTTTT
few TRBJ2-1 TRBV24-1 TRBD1 CATSDFGQGAHEQFF TGTGCCACCAGTGATTTCGGACAGGGGGCCCATGAGCAGTTCTTC
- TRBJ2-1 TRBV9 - CASSVSGVPNEQFF TGTGCCAGCAGCGTTTCAGGGGTACCGAATGAGCAGTTCTTC
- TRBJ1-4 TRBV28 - CASSNRPVTNEKLFF TGTGCCAGCAGCAATCGACCGGTAACTAATGAAAAACTGTTTTTT
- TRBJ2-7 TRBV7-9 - CASSIVGTSYEQYF TGTGCCAGCTCTATCGTGGGGACTTCCTACGAGCAGTACTTC
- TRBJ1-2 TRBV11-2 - CASSPWGDEIGYGYTF TGTGCCAGCAGCCCTTGGGGGGACGAAATAGGCTATGGCTACACCTTC
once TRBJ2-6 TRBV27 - CAATWGVGANVLTF TGTGCCGCCACCTGGGGGGTTGGGGCCAACGTCCTGACTTTC
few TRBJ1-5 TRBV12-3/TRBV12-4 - CASKGLNQPQHF TGTGCCAGCAAGGGGCTCAATCAGCCCCAGCATTTT
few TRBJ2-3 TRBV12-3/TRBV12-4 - CASSPDRFSTDTQYF TGTGCCAGCAGCCCCGACAGGTTTAGCACAGATACGCAGTATTTT
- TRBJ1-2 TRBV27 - CASSFDGLGSYGYTF TGTGCCAGCAGTTTCGACGGCCTTGGGAGCTATGGCTACACCTTC
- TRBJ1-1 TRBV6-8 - CASISVGAFF TGTGCCAGCATCTCGGTGGGAGCTTTCTTT
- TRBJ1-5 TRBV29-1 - CSVDLGDSNQPQHF TGCAGCGTTGATCTGGGGGATAGCAATCAGCCCCAGCATTTT
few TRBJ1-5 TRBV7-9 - CASSLSGETQPQHF TGTGCCAGCAGCTTATCAGGGGAGACTCAGCCCCAGCATTTT
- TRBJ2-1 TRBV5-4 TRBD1 CASSTRGQGWSSYNEQFF TGTGCCAGCAGCACGAGGGGACAGGGATGGAGCTCCTACAATGAGCAGTTCTTC
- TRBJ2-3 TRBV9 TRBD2 CASSVETSADTQYF TGTGCCAGCAGCGTAGAGACTAGCGCAGATACGCAGTATTTT
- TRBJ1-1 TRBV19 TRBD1 CASEPGQGMNTEAFF TGTGCCAGTGAACCGGGACAGGGGATGAACACTGAAGCTTTCTTT
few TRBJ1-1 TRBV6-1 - CASRTGRARVNTEAFF TGTGCCAGCAGGACCGGTCGAGCCAGGGTGAACACTGAAGCTTTCTTT
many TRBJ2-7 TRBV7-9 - CASSSPVGQHLYEQYF TGTGCCAGCAGCTCCCCGGTGGGCCAGCACTTATACGAGCAGTACTTC
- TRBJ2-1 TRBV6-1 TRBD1 CASSERDRGSYNEQFF TGTGCCAGCAGTGAACGAGACAGGGGCTCCTACAATGAGCAGTTCTTC
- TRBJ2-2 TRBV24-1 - CATSGVRGTKPGNTGELFF TGTGCCACCAGTGGCGTCAGGGGTACCAAGCCCGGCAACACCGGGGAGCTGTTTTTT
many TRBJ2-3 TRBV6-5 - CASSYTNTDTQYF TGTGCCAGCAGTTATACAAACACAGATACGCAGTATTTT
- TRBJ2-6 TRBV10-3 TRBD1 CAIGGTGGAGANVLTF TGTGCCATCGGTGGGACAGGGGGCGCTGGGGCCAACGTCCTGACTTTC
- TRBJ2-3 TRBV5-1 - CASSLDIGGRDTQYF TGCGCCAGCAGCTTGGATATCGGGGGACGGGATACGCAGTATTTT
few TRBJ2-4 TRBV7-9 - CASSLEREIAKNIQYF TGTGCCAGCAGCTTAGAGAGGGAGATCGCCAAAAACATTCAGTACTTC
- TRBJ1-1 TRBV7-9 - CASSLGPMPRAGPTEAFF TGTGCCAGCAGCTTAGGGCCCATGCCCAGGGCCGGCCCCACTGAAGCTTTCTTT
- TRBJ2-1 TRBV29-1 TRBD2 CSVWGVGGSNEQFF TGCAGCGTTTGGGGTGTGGGAGGGAGCAATGAGCAGTTCTTC
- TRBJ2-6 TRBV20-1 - CSARAAGLSGANVLTF TGCAGTGCTAGAGCGGCAGGACTCTCTGGGGCCAACGTCCTGACTTTC
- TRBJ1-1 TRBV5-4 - CASSLGRALYRGAFF TGTGCCAGCAGCTTGGGAAGGGCCCTATACCGTGGGGCTTTCTTT
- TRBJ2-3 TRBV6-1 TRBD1 CASGDRGKTDTQYF TGTGCCAGCGGGGACAGGGGAAAGACGGATACGCAGTATTTT
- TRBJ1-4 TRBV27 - CASSGAATNEKLFF TGTGCCAGCAGCGGGGCCGCAACTAATGAAAAACTGTTTTTT
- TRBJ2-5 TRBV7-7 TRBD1 CASSLGRGRGETQYF TGTGCTAGCAGCTTAGGCAGGGGGCGCGGGGAGACCCAGTACTTC
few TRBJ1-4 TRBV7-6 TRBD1 CASSLSTGEGYNEKLFF TGTGCCAGCAGCTTATCCACAGGGGAGGGCTATAATGAAAAACTGTTTTTT
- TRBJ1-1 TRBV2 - CAIMARGEAFF TGTGCCATAATGGCAAGGGGAGAAGCTTTCTTT
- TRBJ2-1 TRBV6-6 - CASREDWRNEQFF TGTGCCAGCAGGGAGGATTGGAGGAATGAGCAGTTCTTC
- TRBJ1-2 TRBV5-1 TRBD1 CASSLDRGRPGNYGYTF TGCGCCAGCAGCCTTGACAGGGGGCGACCAGGCAACTATGGCTACACCTTC
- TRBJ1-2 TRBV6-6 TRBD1 CASSYYRTGGEDGYTF TGTGCCAGCAGTTACTACCGGACAGGGGGCGAGGACGGCTACACCTTC
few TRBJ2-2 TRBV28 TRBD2 CASSRPWLAGGLYVGELFF TGTGCCAGCAGTCGCCCGTGGCTAGCGGGGGGGCTCTACGTCGGGGAGCTGTTTTTT
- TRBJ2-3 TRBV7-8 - CASSSPRGVREDTQYF TGTGCCAGCAGCTCCCCGAGGGGGGTGAGGGAAGATACGCAGTATTTT
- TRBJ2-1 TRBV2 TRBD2 CASSEVGTSGGAEQFF TGTGCCAGCAGTGAAGTTGGGACTAGCGGGGGAGCTGAGCAGTTCTTC
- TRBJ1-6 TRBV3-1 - CASSQDGVSYSPLHF TGTGCCAGCAGCCAAGATGGGGTTAGTTATTCACCCCTCCACTTT
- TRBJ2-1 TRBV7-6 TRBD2 CASSRTAGASNEQFF TGTGCCAGCAGCCGAACAGCGGGGGCCTCCAATGAGCAGTTCTTC
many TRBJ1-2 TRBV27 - CASSLFPDSHNYGYTF TGTGCCAGCAGTTTATTCCCCGACAGCCATAACTATGGCTACACCTTC
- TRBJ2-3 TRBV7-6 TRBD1 CVSSLEHRGRADTQYF TGTGTCAGCAGCTTGGAGCACAGGGGGCGCGCAGATACGCAGTATTTT
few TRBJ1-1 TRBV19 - CASSIYGGSEAFF TGTGCCAGTAGTATTTATGGCGGATCTGAAGCTTTCTTT
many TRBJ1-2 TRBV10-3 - CAINFQIGRLYGYTF TGTGCCATCAATTTCCAAATCGGACGGCTCTATGGCTACACCTTC
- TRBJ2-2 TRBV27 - CASSFGPSTGELFF TGTGCCAGCAGTTTCGGACCGAGCACCGGGGAGCTGTTTTTT
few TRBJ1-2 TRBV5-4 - CASSWETDYGYTF TGTGCCAGCAGCTGGGAGACAGACTATGGCTACACCTTC
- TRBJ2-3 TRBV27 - CASTHLYRAGGPPDTQYF TGTGCCAGCACCCACCTGTATAGGGCCGGAGGTCCTCCAGATACGCAGTATTTT
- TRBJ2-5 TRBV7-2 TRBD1 CASSFDRVGQETQYF TGTGCCAGCAGCTTTGACAGGGTAGGGCAAGAGACCCAGTACTTC
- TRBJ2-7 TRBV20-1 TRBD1 CSARSGTGTFF TGCAGTGCTAGATCCGGGACAGGGACCTTCTTC